This TCR beta chain was identified in a study of technical replicates of blood from a handful of donors. Germline V gene lookup returns CDR1 MNHEY and CDR2 SMNVEV (reference sequence). The ends lost 4 bases at V and 2 bases at J; junction bases unmatched: 14. The CDR3 length is 17 residues. The data were produced by immunoSEQ multiplex PCR, yet TCRdb's version contains in-frame clones alone and is incomplete. This table has 70,000 to 85,000 clones, 95% to 98% appearing once. This receptor was taken from a human donor in good health. The V call is TRBV27, the J call TRBJ2-7, with 7 bases identical to TRBD1. The sequencing input was T cells isolated from PBMCs. The CDR3 nucleotides read TGTGCCAGCAGTTCGTTAAAGGGGACAGCGGCTACCTACGAGCAGTACTTC. It specifies CASSSLKGTAATYEQYF.